The 13 T cell receptor beta chains reported below all come from one sample, sequenced in a study of pediatric ulcerative colitis. Produced via immunoSEQ multiplex PCR; TCRdb's table is partial and in-frame only. The repertoire includes about 36,000 clones, around four fifths of them detected once, and 23% sits in the top ten. The material sequenced was blood. The receptors come from a girl under 18 with moderate ulcerative colitis.

The rearrangement uses TRBV18 and TRBJ1-6, with a weak D call TRBD1 (5 bases). With 2 bases removed from V and 8 bases from J, the gap between germline ends came to 10 bases. In germline, CDR1 is KGHSH, CDR2 LQKENI. The CDR3 runs to 14 residues. In nucleotides, the CDR3 is TGTGCCAGCTCACCAGTGGGGGTGGATTCACCCCTCCACTTT. Translating gives CASSPVGVDSPLHF.

The rearrangement uses TRBV5-6 and TRBJ2-2; 10 nucleotides align to TRBD2. The CDR3 consists of 18 residues. Germline-derived CDR1 and CDR2 are SGHDT and YYEEEE. The ends lost 3 bases at V and 1 base at J; junction bases unmatched: 9. The CDR3 DNA reads TGTGCCAGCAGCTCCACCGACGGACTAGCGGTGAACACCGGGGAGCTGTTTTTT. Translation gives CASSSTDGLAVNTGELFF. The full variable domain, completed using reference TRBV5-6 and TRBJ2-2, is DAGVTQSPTHLIKTRGQQVTLRCSPKSGHDTVSWYQQALGQGPQFIFQYYEEEERQRGNFPDRFSGHQFPNYSSELNVNALLLGDSALYLCASSSTDGLAVNTGELFFGEGSRLTVL.

The chain is built from TRBV5-1 and TRBJ2-5; either TRBD1 or TRBD2 may fit D (6 bases each). V was cut by 4 bases and J by 5 bases, with 15 bases left in between. Looked up from germline, CDR1 is SGHRS and CDR2 is YFSETQ. This CDR3 spans 14 amino acids. The DNA for the CDR3 is TGCGCCAGCAGCCCCGGAGGGGGGAGCGAGACCCAGTACTTC. Its translation: CASSPGGGSETQYF.

The rearrangement joins TRBV9 to TRBJ1-1; D ambiguous. The CDR3 totals 14 residues. The ends were cut back, 0 bases at V and 1 base at J, with 7 bases in the middle. Germline CDR1 and CDR2: SGDLS and YYNGEE. The CDR3 loop reads CASSVGGKNTEAFF. The CDR3 DNA is TGTGCCAGCAGCGTAGGAGGGAAGAACACTGAAGCTTTCTTT.

V and J are TRBV28 and TRBJ1-3, with D possibly TRBD1 on 6 matching bases. The CDR3 extends over 16 amino acids. V lost 3 bases, J lost 2 bases, and 14 bases lay in between. Germline lookup yields CDR1 MDHEN and CDR2 SYDVKM. The chain's CDR3 is CASSFGGGRAGNTIYF. CDR3 DNA sequence: TGTGCCAGCAGTTTCGGCGGGGGCAGAGCTGGAAACACCATATATTTT.

CDR3 loop: CASSVRSGANVLTF. CDR3 coding DNA: TGTGCCAGCAGCGTAAGGTCTGGGGCCAACGTCCTGACTTTC. The chain is built from TRBV9 and TRBJ2-6, with unresolved D. The CDR3 sequence is 14 residues long. CDR1 and CDR2 from the germline V gene are SGDLS and YYNGEE. Trimming took off 1 base at V and 1 base at J, with 3 bases between the two ends. Complete variable domain (other parts from reference TRBV9 and TRBJ2-6): DSGVTQTPKHLITATGQRVTLRCSPRSGDLSVYWYQQSLDQGLQFLIQYYNGEERAKGNILERFSAQQFPDLHSELNLSSLELGDSALYFCASSVRSGANVLTFGAGSRLTVL.

The chain combines TRBV6-5 with TRBJ1-5; D remains unclear. The length of the CDR3 is 14 residues. CDR1 and CDR2 (germline): MNHEY, SVGAGI. V lost 2 bases, J lost 4 bases, and 9 bases lay in between. The CDR3 sequence is CASSYQYQNQPQHF. CDR3 nucleotides: TGTGCCAGCAGTTACCAGTATCAGAATCAGCCCCAGCATTTT.

The V and J genes are TRBV29-1 and TRBJ2-1, with 7 bases matching TRBD2. CDR1 SQVTM and CDR2 ANQGSEA come from the germline V gene. The CDR3 sequence is 14 residues long. After removal of 7 bases from V and 0 bases from J, the junction contained 6 bases not matched to a gene. CDR3: CSATTSASYNEQFF. As DNA, the CDR3 is TGCAGCGCTACAACTAGCGCCTCCTACAATGAGCAGTTCTTC.

The chain links TRBV11-2 to TRBJ2-7; 7 bases fit TRBD1. V was pared by 5 bases and J by 0 bases, with 4 bases of the junction left unmatched. CDR1 is SGHAT and CDR2 is FQNNGV in the germline V gene. There are 14 residues in the CDR3. The CDR3 DNA reads TGTGCCAGCAGCCAGGACAGGATCTCCTACGAGCAGTACTTC. The encoded protein is CASSQDRISYEQYF.

The chain links TRBV6-5 to TRBJ2-5, with 8 bases fitting TRBD1. Per germline, CDR1 MNHEY and CDR2 SVGAGI. The junction had 5 bases not matched to a gene; V was cut back by 2 bases and J by 3 bases. The CDR3 spans 15 residues. CDR3 sequence (DNA): TGTGCCAGCAGTTACCCAGGACAGGGAAAAGAGACCCAGTACTTC. Its translation is CASSYPGQGKETQYF.

The CDR3 here is CASTAPSGTEAFF. The CDR3 DNA reads TGTGCCAGCACCGCACCCTCGGGGACTGAAGCTTTCTTT. This chain connects TRBV6-1 to TRBJ1-1; the D is unclear. V lost 7 bases and J lost 5, with 14 bases in between. The germline V gene encodes CDR1 MNHNS and CDR2 SASEGT. The CDR3 runs 13 residues.

V is TRBV30 and J is TRBJ2-3, with D tentatively TRBD1 (5 bases). V dropped 3 bases and J dropped 4 bases, with 11 bases sitting between them. The length of the CDR3 is 13 residues. Germline CDR1 is GTSNPN and CDR2 is SVGIG (reference sequence). The CDR3 region is CAWREPGSDTQYF. The CDR3 DNA reads as TGTGCCTGGAGAGAGCCAGGGTCAGATACGCAGTATTTT.

This chain links TRBV11-2 with TRBJ2-3, with unresolved D. CDR1 and CDR2 (germline): SGHAT, FQNNGV. V was shortened by 5 bases and J by 7 bases, with 16 bases between the two germline ends. CDR3 length: 14 residues. The DNA of the CDR3 is TGTGCCAGCAGCCCCGAAACCAGGCGACATACGCAGTATTTT. Translating gives CASSPETRRHTQYF. The whole variable domain, filled in from reference TRBV11-2 and TRBJ2-3, reads EAGVAQSPRYKIIEKRQSVAFWCNPISGHATLYWYQQILGQGPKLLIQFQNNGVVDDSQLPKDRFSAERLKGVDSTLKIQPAKLEDSAVYLCASSPETRRHTQYFGPGTRLTVL.